This T cell receptor beta chain comes out of a study of human T cells and chemical hapten exposure. Losses at the gene ends were 9 bases for V and 9 bases for J; bases not matched to a gene: 6. Germline CDR1 KGHDR, CDR2 SFDVKD. The CDR3 has 14 amino acids. Time point described: pre-sensitization, week 0. Treatment indicated: therapeutic diphenylcyclopropenone sensitization with weekly scalp DPC. Non-pregnant alopecia patients aged 18 to 70, suitable for DPC therapy. MiXCR, applied by TCRdb to the RACE reads, yields one record per CDR3 protein. The sample includes approximately 41,000 distinct CDR3 sequences, around 7.6% of them seen just once. The table lists this clonotype with many counts.

The sample here was whole blood, taken in connection with sensitization to the hapten diphenylcyclopropenone (DPC). The origin of this receptor is a woman in her fifties or sixties with alopecia areata. Some clones in this sample may be carry-over from other donors' samples. The V and J genes are TRBV24-1 and TRBJ2-1, with TRBD2 matching 14 bases. CDR3 in DNA: TGTGCCACCCAGGGACTAGCGGGAGCGGGTGAGCAGTTCTTC. This gives the protein CATQGLAGAGEQFF.